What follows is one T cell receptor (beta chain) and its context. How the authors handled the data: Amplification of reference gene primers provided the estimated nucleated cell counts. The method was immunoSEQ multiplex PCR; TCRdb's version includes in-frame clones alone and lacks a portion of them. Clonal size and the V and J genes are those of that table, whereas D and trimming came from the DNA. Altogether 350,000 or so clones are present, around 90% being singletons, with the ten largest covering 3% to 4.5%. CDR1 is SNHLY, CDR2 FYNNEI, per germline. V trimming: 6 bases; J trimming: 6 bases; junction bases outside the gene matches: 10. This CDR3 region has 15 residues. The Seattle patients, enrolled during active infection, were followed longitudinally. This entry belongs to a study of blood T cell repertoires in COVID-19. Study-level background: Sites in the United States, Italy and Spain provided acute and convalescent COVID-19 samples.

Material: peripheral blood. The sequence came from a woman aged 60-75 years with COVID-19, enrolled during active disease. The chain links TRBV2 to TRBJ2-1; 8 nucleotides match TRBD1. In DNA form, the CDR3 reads TGTGCCAGCAGCGCCCGCCAGGGGGCCCTCAATGAGCAGTTCTTC. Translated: CASSARQGALNEQFF. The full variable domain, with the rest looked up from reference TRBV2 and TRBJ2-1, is EPEVTQTPSHQVTQMGQEVILRCVPISNHLYFYWYRQILGQKVEFLVSFYNNEISEKSEIFDDQFSVERPDGSNFTLKIRSTKLEDSAMYFCASSARQGALNEQFFGPGTRLTVL.